This T cell receptor beta chain came from a study of a mutant IDH1 vaccine in newly diagnosed glioma. Generated by immunoSEQ multiplex PCR, the TCRdb table keeps only in-frame clones and is missing some. The table records under 90,000 clones, 79% of them present only once. The ends were cut back, 4 bases at V and 2 bases at J, with 19 bases in the middle. The CDR3 consists of 16 residues. Germline CDR1 and CDR2: SGDLS and YYNGEE. Time point given: baseline, week 1 (first vaccination visit). Treatment reported: pre-vaccination baseline after standard-of-care therapy. This clonotype originated in a man aged 50 to 60 with glioma. Here the sequenced sample was PBMCs, taken from a glioma patient treated with radiotherapy, temozolomide or both. The chain employs TRBV9 and TRBJ2-7, with a tentative D call TRBD2 (7 bases). Here the CDR3 DNA reads TGTGCCAGCAGCCCCCGGGGGGACACCCTTACCTACGAGCAGTACTTC. It is translated as CASSPRGDTLTYEQYF. Using reference TRBV9 and TRBJ2-7 for the parts outside the CDR3, the full variable domain is DSGVTQTPKHLITATGQRVTLRCSPRSGDLSVYWYQQSLDQGLQFLIQYYNGEERAKGNILERFSAQQFPDLHSELNLSSLELGDSALYFCASSPRGDTLTYEQYFGPGTRLTVT.